The rows below give T cell receptor beta chains drawn from one sample of a study of T cell responses to AZD1222 COVID-19 vaccine. The assay was immunoSEQ multiplex PCR, and TCRdb's table has in-frame clones only and misses some. The repertoire has under 150,000 clones, under 90% of them found once; the top ten carry approximately 1.6%. The sequences come from peripheral blood, collected 28 days after the second AZD1222 dose. All receptors derive from an adult who received the AZD1222 COVID-19 vaccine. Each CDR3 is given with its conserved first and last residue.

CDR3 protein: CASSLGALAGGSTDTQYF
V gene: TRBV11-2

CDR3 protein: CATREGGSTDTQYF
V gene: TRBV24-1

CDR3 protein: CASSPLPYEDNSPLHF
V gene: TRBV9

CDR3 protein: CASSLLRMDGYTF
V gene: TRBV7-9

CDR3 protein: CASSLNSGGLSEAFF
V gene: TRBV13

CDR3 protein: CASSLAADGLAEQYF
V gene: TRBV7-8

CDR3 protein: CAWASGLLGNTIYF
V gene: TRBV30

CDR3 protein: CASSKARTSGGERDNEQFF
V gene: TRBV21-1

CDR3 protein: CASQVGLQPQHF
V gene: TRBV19

CDR3 protein: CASSRGDYTGELFF
V gene: TRBV6-5

CDR3 protein: CASSLDGQSNSPLHF
V gene: TRBV5-1

CDR3 protein: CASSQDWDSSYEQYF
V gene: TRBV4-3

CDR3 protein: CAWSGRRNQPQHF
V gene: TRBV30

CDR3 protein: CASSPQANYGYTF
V gene: TRBV19

CDR3 protein: CASSADSLGSGNTIYF
V gene: TRBV18

CDR3 protein: CASIRQYSNQPQHF
V gene: TRBV28

CDR3 protein: CSVELGLLNTEAFF
V gene: TRBV29-1

CDR3 protein: CASAGTGGPETQYF
V gene: TRBV2

CDR3 protein: CASSFPSGSEQYF
V gene: TRBV7-2

CDR3 protein: CASSLRGGYTF
V gene: TRBV28

CDR3 protein: CASSYTTDRTQYF
V gene: TRBV6-2/TRBV6-3

CDR3 protein: CAWSSPGSERSPLHF
V gene: TRBV30

CDR3 protein: CASSLKWGANVLTF
V gene: TRBV18

CDR3 protein: CASRSTGLNSPLHF
V gene: TRBV6-5